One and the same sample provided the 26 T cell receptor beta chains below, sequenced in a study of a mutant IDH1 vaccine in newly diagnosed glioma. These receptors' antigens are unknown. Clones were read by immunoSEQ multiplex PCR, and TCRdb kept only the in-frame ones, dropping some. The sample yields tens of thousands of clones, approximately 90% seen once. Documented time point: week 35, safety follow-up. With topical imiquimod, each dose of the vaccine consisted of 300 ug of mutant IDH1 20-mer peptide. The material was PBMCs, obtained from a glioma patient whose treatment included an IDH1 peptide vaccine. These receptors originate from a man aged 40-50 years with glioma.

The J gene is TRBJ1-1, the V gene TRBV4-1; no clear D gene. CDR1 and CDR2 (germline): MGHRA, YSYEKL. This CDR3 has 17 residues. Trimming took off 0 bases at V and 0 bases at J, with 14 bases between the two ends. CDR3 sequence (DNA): TGCGCCAGCAGCCAAGACCGCCGCACTCTTCTGAACACTGAAGCTTTCTTT. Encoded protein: CASSQDRRTLLNTEAFF.

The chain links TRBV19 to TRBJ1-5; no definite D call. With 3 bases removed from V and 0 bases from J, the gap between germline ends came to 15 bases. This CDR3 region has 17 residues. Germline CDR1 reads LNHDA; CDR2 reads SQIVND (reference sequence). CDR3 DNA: TGTGCCAGTAGTATGGAGGTTGGAGTGGATAGCAATCAGCCCCAGCATTTT. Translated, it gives CASSMEVGVDSNQPQHF.

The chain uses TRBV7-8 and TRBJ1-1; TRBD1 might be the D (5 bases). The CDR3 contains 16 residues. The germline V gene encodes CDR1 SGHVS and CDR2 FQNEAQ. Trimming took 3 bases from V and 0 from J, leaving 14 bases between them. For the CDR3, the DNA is TGTGCCAGCAGCTTCAGGGTGGGAGAACTGAACACTGAAGCTTTCTTT. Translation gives CASSFRVGELNTEAFF.

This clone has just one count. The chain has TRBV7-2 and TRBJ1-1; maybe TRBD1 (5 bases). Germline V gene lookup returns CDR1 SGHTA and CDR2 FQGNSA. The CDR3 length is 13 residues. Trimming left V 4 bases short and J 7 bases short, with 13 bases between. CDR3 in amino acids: CASSYDGGSEAFF. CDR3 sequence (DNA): TGTGCCAGCAGCTACGACGGGGGGAGTGAAGCTTTCTTT.

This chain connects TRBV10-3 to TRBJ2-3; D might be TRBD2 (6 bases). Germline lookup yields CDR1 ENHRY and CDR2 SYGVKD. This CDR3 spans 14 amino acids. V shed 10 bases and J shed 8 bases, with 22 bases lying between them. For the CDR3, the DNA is TGTGCCACGACCGGGACTGGGTGGAAGGGTACGCAGTATTTT. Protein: CATTGTGWKGTQYF.

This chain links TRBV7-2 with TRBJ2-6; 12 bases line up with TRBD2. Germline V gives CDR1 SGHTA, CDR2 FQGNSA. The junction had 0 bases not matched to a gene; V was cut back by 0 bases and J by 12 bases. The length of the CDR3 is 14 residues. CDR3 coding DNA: TGTGCCAGCAGCTTAGCGACTAGCGGGAGCGTCCTGACTTTC. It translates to CASSLATSGSVLTF.

The CDR3 protein is CASSQELLSSYEQYF. Written as DNA, the CDR3 is TGCGCCAGCAGCCAAGAACTTCTTTCCTCCTACGAGCAGTACTTC. The chain links TRBV4-3 to TRBJ2-7; no clear D gene. Deletions cut 0 bases from V and 0 bases from J, with 9 bases between. The CDR3 loop spans 15 amino acids. Germline values: CDR1 LGHNA, CDR2 YSLEER.

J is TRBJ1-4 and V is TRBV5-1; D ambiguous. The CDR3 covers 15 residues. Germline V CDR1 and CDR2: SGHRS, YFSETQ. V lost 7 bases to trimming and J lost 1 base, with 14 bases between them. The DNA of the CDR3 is TGCGCCAGCGGAAGGGATAGCTTAACTAATGAAAAACTGTTTTTT. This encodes CASGRDSLTNEKLFF.

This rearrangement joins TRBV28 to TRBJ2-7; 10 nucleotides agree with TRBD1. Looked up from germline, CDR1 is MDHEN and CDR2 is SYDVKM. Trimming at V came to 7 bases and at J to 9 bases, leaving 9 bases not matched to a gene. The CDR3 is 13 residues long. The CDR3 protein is CASINDRGQGQYF. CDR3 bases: TGTGCCAGCATCAATGACAGGGGGCAGGGGCAGTACTTC.

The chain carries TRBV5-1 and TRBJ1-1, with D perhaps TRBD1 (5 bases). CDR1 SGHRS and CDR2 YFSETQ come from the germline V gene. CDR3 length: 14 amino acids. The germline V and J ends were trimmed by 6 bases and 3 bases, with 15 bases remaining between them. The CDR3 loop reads CASNQAGGYTEAFF. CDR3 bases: TGCGCCAGCAACCAGGCCGGGGGGTACACTGAAGCTTTCTTT.

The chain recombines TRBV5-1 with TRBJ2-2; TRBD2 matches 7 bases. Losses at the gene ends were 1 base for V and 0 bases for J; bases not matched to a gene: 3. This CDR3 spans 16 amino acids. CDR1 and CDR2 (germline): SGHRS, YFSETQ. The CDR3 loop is CASSLSGGANTGELFF. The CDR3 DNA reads TGCGCCAGCAGCTTGTCTGGGGGGGCGAACACCGGGGAGCTGTTTTTT.

CDR3 sequence reads: CASSGGALTEAFF. CDR3 in DNA: TGTGCCAGTAGTGGTGGGGCACTCACTGAAGCTTTCTTT. The rearrangement links TRBV19 to TRBJ1-1; a weak D match, TRBD1 (5 bases). V lost 5 bases and J lost 4, with 11 bases in between. CDR1 LNHDA and CDR2 SQIVND come from the germline V gene (reference sequence). The CDR3 has 13 amino acids.

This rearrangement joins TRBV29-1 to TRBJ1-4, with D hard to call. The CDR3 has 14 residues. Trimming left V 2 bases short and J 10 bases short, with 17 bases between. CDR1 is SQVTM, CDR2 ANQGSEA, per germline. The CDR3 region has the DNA TGCAGCGTTGAAATTAGCGCAGGATGGGGAAAACTGTTTTTT. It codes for CSVEISAGWGKLFF.

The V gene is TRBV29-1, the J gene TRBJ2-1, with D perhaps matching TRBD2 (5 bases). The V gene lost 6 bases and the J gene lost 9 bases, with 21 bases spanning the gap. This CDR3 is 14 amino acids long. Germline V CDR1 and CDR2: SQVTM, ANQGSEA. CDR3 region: CSVAPAERSGEQFF. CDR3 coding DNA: TGCAGCGTCGCTCCCGCGGAGCGGTCAGGTGAGCAGTTCTTC.

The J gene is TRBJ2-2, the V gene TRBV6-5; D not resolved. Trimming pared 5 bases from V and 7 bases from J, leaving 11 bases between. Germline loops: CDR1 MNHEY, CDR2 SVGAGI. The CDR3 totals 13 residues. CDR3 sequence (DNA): TGTGCCAGCAGTAGAAGTAAGGGCGGGGAGCTGTTTTTT. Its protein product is CASSRSKGGELFF.

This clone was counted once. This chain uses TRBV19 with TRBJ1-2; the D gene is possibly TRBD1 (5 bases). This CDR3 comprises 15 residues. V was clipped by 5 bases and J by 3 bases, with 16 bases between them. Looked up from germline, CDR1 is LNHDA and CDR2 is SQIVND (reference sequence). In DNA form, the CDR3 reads TGTGCCAGTAGTCGAGGGACCATGGGGGACTATGGCTACACCTTC. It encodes CASSRGTMGDYGYTF. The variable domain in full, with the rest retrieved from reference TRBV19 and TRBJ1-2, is DGGITQSPKYLFRKEGQNVTLSCEQNLNHDAMYWYRQDPGQGLRLIYYSQIVNDFQKGDIAEGYSVSREKKESFPLTVTSAQKNPTAFYLCASSRGTMGDYGYTFGSGTRLTVV.

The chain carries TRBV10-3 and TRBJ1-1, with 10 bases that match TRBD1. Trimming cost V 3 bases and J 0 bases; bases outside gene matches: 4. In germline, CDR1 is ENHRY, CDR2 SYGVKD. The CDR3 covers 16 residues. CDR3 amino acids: CAISDQTGGLNTEAFF. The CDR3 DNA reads TGTGCCATCAGTGATCAGACAGGGGGCTTGAACACTGAAGCTTTCTTT.

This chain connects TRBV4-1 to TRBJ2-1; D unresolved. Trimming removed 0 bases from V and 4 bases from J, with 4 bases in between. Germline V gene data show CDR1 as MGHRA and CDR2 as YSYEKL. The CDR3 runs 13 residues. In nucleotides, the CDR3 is TGCGCCAGCAGCCAAGATGCGTACAATGAGCAGTTCTTC. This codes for CASSQDAYNEQFF.

CDR3 loop: CASRGQGFYEQYF. The CDR3 coding sequence is TGTGCCAGCAGAGGACAGGGTTTCTACGAGCAGTACTTC. The chain recombines TRBV6-1 with TRBJ2-7; 8 nucleotides align to TRBD1. The CDR3 loop spans 13 amino acids. Germline V gene lookup returns CDR1 MNHNS and CDR2 SASEGT. After removal of 6 bases from V and 3 bases from J, the junction contained 4 bases not matched to a gene.

CDR3 protein: CASSGPQGREDTQYF. DNA for the CDR3: TGCGCCAGCAGCGGACCGCAGGGCCGGGAAGATACGCAGTATTTT. The chain combines TRBV5-1 with TRBJ2-3; D may correspond to TRBD1 or TRBD2 (5 bases each). The V end lost 4 bases, the J end lost 5 bases, and 17 bases lay between the germline ends. This CDR3 has 15 amino acids. Per the germline V gene, CDR1 is SGHRS and CDR2 is YFSETQ.

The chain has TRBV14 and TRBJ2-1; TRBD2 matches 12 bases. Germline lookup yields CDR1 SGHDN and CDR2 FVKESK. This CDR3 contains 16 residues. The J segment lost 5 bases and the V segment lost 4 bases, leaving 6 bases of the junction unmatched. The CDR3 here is CASSPLAGGPNNEQFF. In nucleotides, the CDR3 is TGTGCCAGCAGCCCACTAGCGGGGGGACCTAACAATGAGCAGTTCTTC.

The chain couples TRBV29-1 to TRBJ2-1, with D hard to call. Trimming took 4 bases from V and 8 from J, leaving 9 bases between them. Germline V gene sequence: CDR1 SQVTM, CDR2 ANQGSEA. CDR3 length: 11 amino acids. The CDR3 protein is CSVGRRDEQFF. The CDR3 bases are TGCAGCGTTGGTCGGCGCGATGAGCAGTTCTTC.

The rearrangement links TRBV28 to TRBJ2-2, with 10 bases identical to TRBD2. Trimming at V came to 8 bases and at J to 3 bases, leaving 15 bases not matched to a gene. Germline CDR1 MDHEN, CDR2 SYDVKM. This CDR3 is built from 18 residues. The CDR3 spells CASGPGLALPDHTGELFF. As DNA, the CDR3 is TGTGCCAGCGGGCCGGGACTAGCGTTGCCCGACCACACCGGGGAGCTGTTTTTT.

Here the CDR3 DNA reads TGTGCCAGCAGTTCGGGACCGGGAGAGCAGTACTTC. As protein: CASSSGPGEQYF. The chain links TRBV28 to TRBJ2-7, with D perhaps given as TRBD1 or TRBD2 (5 bases each). This CDR3 is 12 amino acids long. The ends were cut back, 4 bases at V and 7 bases at J, with 11 bases in the middle. Germline CDR1 and CDR2: MDHEN and SYDVKM. The variable domain in full, completed from reference TRBV28 and TRBJ2-7, reads DVKVTQSSRYLVKRTGEKVFLECVQDMDHENMFWYRQDPGLGLRLIYFSYDVKMKEKGDIPEGYSVSREKKERFSLILESASTNQTSMYLCASSSGPGEQYFGPGTRLTVT.

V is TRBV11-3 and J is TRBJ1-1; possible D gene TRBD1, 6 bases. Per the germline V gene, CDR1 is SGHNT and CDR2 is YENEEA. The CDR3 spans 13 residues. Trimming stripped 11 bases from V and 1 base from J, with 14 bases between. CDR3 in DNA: TGTGCCTCGCAGGGGCAGGGGAACACTGAAGCTTTCTTT. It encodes CASQGQGNTEAFF.

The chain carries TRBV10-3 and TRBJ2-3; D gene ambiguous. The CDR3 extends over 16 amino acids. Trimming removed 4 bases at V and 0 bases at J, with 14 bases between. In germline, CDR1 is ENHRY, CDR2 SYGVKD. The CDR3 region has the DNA TGTGCCATCAGTGCTTCCACGGCTTTTAGCACAGATACGCAGTATTTT. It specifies CAISASTAFSTDTQYF.